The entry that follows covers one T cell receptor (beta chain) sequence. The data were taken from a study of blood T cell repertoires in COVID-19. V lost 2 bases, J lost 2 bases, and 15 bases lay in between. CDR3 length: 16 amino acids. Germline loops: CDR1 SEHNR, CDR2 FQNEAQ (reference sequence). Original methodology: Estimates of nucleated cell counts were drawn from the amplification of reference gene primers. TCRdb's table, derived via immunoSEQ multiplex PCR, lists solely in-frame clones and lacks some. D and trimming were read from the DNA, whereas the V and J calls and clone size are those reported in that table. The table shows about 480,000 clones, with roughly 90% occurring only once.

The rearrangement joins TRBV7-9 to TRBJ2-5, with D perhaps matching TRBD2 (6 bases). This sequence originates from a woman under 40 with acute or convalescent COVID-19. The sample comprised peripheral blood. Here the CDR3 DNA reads TGTGCCAGCAGCTTATTTCTAGCGAATCTGCAAGAGACCCAGTACTTC. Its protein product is CASSLFLANLQETQYF.